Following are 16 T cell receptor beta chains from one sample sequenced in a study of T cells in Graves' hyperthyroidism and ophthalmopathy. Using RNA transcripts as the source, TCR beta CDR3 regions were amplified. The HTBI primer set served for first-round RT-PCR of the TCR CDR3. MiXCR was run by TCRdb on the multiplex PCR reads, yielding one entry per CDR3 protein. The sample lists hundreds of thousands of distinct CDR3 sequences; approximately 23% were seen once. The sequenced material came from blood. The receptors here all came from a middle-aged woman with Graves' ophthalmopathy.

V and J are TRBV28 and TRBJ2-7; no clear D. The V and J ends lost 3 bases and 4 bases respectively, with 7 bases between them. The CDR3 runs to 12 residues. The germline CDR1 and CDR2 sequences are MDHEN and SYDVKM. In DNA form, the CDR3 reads TGTGCCAGCAGTTTTCAGTCTTACGAGCAGTACTTC. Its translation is CASSFQSYEQYF. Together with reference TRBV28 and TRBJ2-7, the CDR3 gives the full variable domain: DVKVTQSSRYLVKRTGEKVFLECVQDMDHENMFWYRQDPGLGLRLIYFSYDVKMKEKGDIPEGYSVSREKKERFSLILESASTNQTSMYLCASSFQSYEQYFGPGTRLTVT.

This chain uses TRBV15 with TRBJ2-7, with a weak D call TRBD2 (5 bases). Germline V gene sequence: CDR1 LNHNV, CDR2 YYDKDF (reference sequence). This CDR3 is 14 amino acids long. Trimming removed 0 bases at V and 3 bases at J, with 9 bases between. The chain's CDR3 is CATSRDGVNYEQYF. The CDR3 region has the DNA TGTGCCACCAGCAGAGACGGGGTGAACTACGAGCAGTACTTC.

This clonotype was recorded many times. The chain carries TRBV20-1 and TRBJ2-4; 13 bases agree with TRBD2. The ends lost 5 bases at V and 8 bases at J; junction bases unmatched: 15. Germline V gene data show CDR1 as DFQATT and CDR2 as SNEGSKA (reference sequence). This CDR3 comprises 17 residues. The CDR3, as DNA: TGCAGTGCTGTTCCGGGACTAGCGGGACCGAAAGTCGACATTCAGTACTTC. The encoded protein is CSAVPGLAGPKVDIQYF.

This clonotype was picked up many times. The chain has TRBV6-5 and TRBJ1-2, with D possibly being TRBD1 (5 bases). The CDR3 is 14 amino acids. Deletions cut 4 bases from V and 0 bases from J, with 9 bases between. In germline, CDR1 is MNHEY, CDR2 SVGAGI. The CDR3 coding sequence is TGTGCCAGCAGTTTGACCAGGGCTAACTATGGCTACACCTTC. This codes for CASSLTRANYGYTF.

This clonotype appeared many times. The DNA for the CDR3 is TGTGCCACCAGCATGGGGGACAGGGATGTGACCCAGTACTTC. Translated, it gives CATSMGDRDVTQYF. This chain connects TRBV15 to TRBJ2-5; 9 bases match TRBD1. The V segment lost 4 bases and the J segment 7 bases; nucleotides outside the gene matches: 7. CDR3 length: 14 residues. The germline gives CDR1 LNHNV, CDR2 YYDKDF (reference sequence).

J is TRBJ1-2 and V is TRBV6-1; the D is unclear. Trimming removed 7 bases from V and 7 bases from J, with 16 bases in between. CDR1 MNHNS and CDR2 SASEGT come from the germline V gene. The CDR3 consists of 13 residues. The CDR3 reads CASKKEGHAGYTF. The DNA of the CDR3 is TGTGCCAGCAAAAAGGAAGGGCATGCTGGCTACACCTTC.

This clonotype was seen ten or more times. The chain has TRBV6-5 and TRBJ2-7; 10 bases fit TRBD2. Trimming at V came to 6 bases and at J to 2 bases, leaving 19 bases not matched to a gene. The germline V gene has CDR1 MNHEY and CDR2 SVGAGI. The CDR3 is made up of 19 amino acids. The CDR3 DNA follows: TGTGCCAGCAGCCCTATGACTAGCGGGCGTACCGGGTGGCCCTACGAGCAGTACTTC. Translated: CASSPMTSGRTGWPYEQYF.

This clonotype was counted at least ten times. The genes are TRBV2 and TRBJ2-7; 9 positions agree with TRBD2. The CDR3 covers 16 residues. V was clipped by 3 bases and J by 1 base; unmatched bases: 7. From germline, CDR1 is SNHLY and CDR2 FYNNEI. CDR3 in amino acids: CASSEVAGVRSYEQYF. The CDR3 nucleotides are TGTGCCAGCAGTGAGGTAGCGGGGGTTCGATCCTACGAGCAGTACTTC.

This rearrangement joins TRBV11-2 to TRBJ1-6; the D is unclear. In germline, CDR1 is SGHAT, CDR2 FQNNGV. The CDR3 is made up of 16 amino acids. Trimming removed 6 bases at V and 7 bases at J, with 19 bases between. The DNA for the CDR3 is TGTGCCAGCAGTTACGTGTCCAGCTCGGGGAATTCACCCCTCCACTTT. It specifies CASSYVSSSGNSPLHF.

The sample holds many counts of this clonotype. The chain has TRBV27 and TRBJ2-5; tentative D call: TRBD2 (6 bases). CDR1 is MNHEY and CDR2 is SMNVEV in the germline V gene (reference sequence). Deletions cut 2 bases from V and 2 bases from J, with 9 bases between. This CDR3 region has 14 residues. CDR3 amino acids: CASSLAGRQETQYF. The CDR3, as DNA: TGTGCCAGCAGTTTAGCGGGAAGGCAAGAGACCCAGTACTTC.

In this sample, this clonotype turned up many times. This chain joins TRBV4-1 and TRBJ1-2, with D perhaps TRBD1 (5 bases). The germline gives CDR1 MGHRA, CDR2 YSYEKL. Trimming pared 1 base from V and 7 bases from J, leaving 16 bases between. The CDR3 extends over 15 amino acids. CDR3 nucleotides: TGCGCCAGCAGCCAAGTGAGGGGTTTGTACTCTGGCTACACCTTC. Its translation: CASSQVRGLYSGYTF.

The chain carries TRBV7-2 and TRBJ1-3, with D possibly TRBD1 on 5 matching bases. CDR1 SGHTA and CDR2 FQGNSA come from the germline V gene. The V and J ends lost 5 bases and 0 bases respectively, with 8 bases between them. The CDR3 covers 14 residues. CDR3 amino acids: CASSRGASGNTIYF. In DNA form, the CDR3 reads TGTGCCAGCAGCCGAGGGGCCTCTGGAAACACCATATATTTT.

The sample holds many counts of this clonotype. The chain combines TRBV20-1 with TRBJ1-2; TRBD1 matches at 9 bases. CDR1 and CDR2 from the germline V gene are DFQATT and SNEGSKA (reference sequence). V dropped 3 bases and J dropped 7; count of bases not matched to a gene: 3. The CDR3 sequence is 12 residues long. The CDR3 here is CSASDRGAGYTF. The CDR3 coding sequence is TGCAGTGCTAGTGACAGGGGGGCTGGCTACACCTTC.

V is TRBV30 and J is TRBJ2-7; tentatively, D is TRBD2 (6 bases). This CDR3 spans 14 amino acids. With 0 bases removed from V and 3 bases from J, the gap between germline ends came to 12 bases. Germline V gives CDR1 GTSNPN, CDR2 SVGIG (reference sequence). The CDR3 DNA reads TGTGCCTGGAGTGTCGGGGGTGTCGACTACGAGCAGTACTTC. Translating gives CAWSVGGVDYEQYF.

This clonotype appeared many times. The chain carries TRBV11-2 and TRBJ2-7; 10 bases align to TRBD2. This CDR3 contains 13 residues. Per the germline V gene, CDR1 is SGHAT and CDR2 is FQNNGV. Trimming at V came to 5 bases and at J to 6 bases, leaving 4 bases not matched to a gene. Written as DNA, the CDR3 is TGTGCCAGCAGCCTAGCGGGAGCCGTCGAGCAGTACTTC. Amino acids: CASSLAGAVEQYF.

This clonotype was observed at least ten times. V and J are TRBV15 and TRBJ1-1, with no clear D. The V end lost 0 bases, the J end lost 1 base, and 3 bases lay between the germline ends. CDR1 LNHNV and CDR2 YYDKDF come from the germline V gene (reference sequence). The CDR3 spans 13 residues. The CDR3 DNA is TGTGCCACCAGCAGAGACCGGAACACTGAAGCTTTCTTT. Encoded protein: CATSRDRNTEAFF.